A selection of T cell receptor beta chains follows, all from one sample in a study of vaccination and CD4 T cells after COVID-19. TCRdb re-analysed the PCR reads in MiXCR, keeping a single row per CDR3 protein. This sample has 9,000 to 10,000 distinct CDR3 sequences, with about 35% found just once. No cognate antigen is known for these TCRs. Sequenced material: CD4+ T cells from blood, cultured in vitro. These receptors were collected from a human donor in good health. Both conserved end residues are part of each CDR3.

V gene,CDR3 length,J gene,CDR3 protein
TRBV5-1,14,TRBJ1-1,CASSFGSMNTEAFF
TRBV6-1,15,TRBJ2-1,CASRMDSGSYNEQFF
TRBV7-9,15,TRBJ2-2,CASSPQGAHTGELFF
TRBV7-6,12,TRBJ2-7,CASSLGGDEQYF
TRBV20-1,13,TRBJ2-1,CSATRLVFDEQFF
TRBV29-1,13,TRBJ2-5,CSVAGSLSETQYF
TRBV24-1,15,TRBJ2-7,CATSDPGTGTGEQYF
TRBV20-1,16,TRBJ2-5,CSARDPRTGLLETQYF
TRBV19,15,TRBJ1-5,CASSMVRSVNQPQHF
TRBV14,15,TRBJ1-2,CASSQDVWPGHGYTF
TRBV11-2,15,TRBJ2-3,CASSLALLGTDTQYF
TRBV7-9,14,TRBJ1-5,CASSLLGSNQPQHF
TRBV20-1,12,TRBJ2-7,CSASQRGYEQYF
TRBV5-1,13,TRBJ1-2,CASRSPPGDGYTF